A single sample gave rise to the 16 T cell receptor beta chains below, sequenced in a study of T cell clones after liver transplantation. Clones were read by immunoSEQ multiplex PCR, and TCRdb kept only the in-frame ones, dropping some. This sample has 70,000 to 80,000 clones, with roughly nine tenths found just once. Sample: CD4+ T cells from blood, taken before liver transplant. The receptors here all came from a human donor who received a liver transplant.

The chain has TRBV12-5 and TRBJ2-1, with 10 positions matching TRBD2. Germline V gives CDR1 LGHNT, CDR2 FRNRAP. This CDR3 is built from 15 residues. The V segment lost 3 bases and the J segment 8 bases; nucleotides outside the gene matches: 7. Here the CDR3 reads CASGFPSGSIYEQFF. For the CDR3, the DNA is TGTGCTAGTGGTTTCCCTAGCGGGAGTATCTATGAGCAGTTCTTC.

The rearrangement uses TRBV6-1 and TRBJ1-2; 8 nucleotides agree with TRBD1. In germline, CDR1 is MNHNS, CDR2 SASEGT. Losses at the gene ends were 7 bases for V and 7 bases for J; bases not matched to a gene: 11. CDR3 length: 14 amino acids. CDR3: CASNPGGEISGYTF. Written as DNA, the CDR3 is TGTGCCAGCAACCCAGGGGGCGAGATCTCTGGCTACACCTTC.

V is TRBV7-2 and J is TRBJ2-7; 7 positions match TRBD2. This CDR3 region has 15 residues. Germline CDR1 SGHTA, CDR2 FQGNSA. V lost 2 bases to trimming and J lost 2 bases; unmatched junction nucleotides: 6. This CDR3 reads CASSLRGGMPYEQYF. DNA of the CDR3: TGTGCCAGCAGCTTAAGGGGAGGGATGCCCTACGAGCAGTACTTC.

The chain combines TRBV19 with TRBJ2-3; a possible D gene is TRBD2 (6 bases). The V gene lost 5 bases and the J gene lost 2 bases, with 8 bases spanning the gap. Germline V CDR1 and CDR2: LNHDA, SQIVND (reference sequence). The CDR3 consists of 13 residues. The DNA for the CDR3 is TGTGCCAGTAGTTGGGACTTCACAGATACGCAGTATTTT. Its protein product is CASSWDFTDTQYF.

The CDR3 nucleotides read TGTGCCAGCAGCCCACGGCCCTCCCCAGATACGCAGTATTTT. Protein: CASSPRPSPDTQYF. The chain has TRBV7-2 and TRBJ2-3; D is ambiguous. V dropped 5 bases and J dropped 4 bases, with 13 bases sitting between them. The germline gives CDR1 SGHTA, CDR2 FQGNSA. This CDR3 comprises 14 residues.

The V and J genes are TRBV19 and TRBJ2-7; maybe TRBD1 (5 bases). The germline V gene has CDR1 LNHDA and CDR2 SQIVND (reference sequence). The CDR3 spans 14 residues. V was cut by 1 base and J by 1 base, with 8 bases left in between. The CDR3 coding sequence is TGTGCCAGTAGTATAGTCCAGGGTTCCTACGAGCAGTACTTC. Translated, it gives CASSIVQGSYEQYF.

The J gene is TRBJ2-7, the V gene TRBV2, with D possibly TRBD2 on 5 matching bases. The CDR3 loop spans 14 amino acids. Trimming cost V 5 bases and J 2 bases, with 13 bases left between them. CDR1 SNHLY and CDR2 FYNNEI come from the germline V gene. The CDR3 nucleotides are TGTGCCAGCAGTCCCAGGACGGGAACCTACGAGCAGTACTTC. Protein product: CASSPRTGTYEQYF.

This clone was counted once. The CDR3 is CASSQDLAGIRQFF. In DNA form, the CDR3 reads TGCGCCAGCAGCCAAGATTTGGCGGGAATAAGGCAGTTCTTC. The rearrangement joins TRBV4-1 to TRBJ2-1; D might be TRBD2 (6 bases). Trimming cost V 0 bases and J 12 bases, with 15 bases left between them. The CDR3 runs to 14 residues. Germline V gives CDR1 MGHRA, CDR2 YSYEKL.

This clone was found a few times. The V call is TRBV19, the J call TRBJ1-5; D may be TRBD1 (6 bases). Germline CDR1 is LNHDA and CDR2 is SQIVND (reference sequence). V dropped 4 bases and J dropped 3 bases, with 19 bases sitting between them. The CDR3 is 17 amino acids. CDR3 nucleotide sequence: TGTGCCAGTAGTACGGAGCCTACAGGGTCCTACAATCAGCCCCAGCATTTT. As protein: CASSTEPTGSYNQPQHF.

The J gene is TRBJ2-3, the V gene TRBV11-1, with TRBD2 matching 11 bases. Germline assignment: CDR1 SGHAT and CDR2 FQDESV (reference sequence). The ends lost 5 bases at V and 4 bases at J; junction bases unmatched: 11. The CDR3 is 17 residues long. CDR3 in DNA: TGTGCCAGCAGCCTTCGCCTTAGCGGGAGGGTAGCAGATACGCAGTATTTT. As protein: CASSLRLSGRVADTQYF. Filled out from reference TRBV11-1 and TRBJ2-3, the complete variable domain reads EAEVAQSPRYKITEKSQAVAFWCDPISGHATLYWYRQILGQGPELLVQFQDESVVDDSQLPKDRFSAERLKGVDSTLKIQPAELGDSAMYLCASSLRLSGRVADTQYFGPGTRLTVL.

The chain employs TRBV18 and TRBJ2-5; D is uncertain. CDR3 size: 13 residues. Germline lookup yields CDR1 KGHSH and CDR2 LQKENI. V lost 2 bases to trimming and J lost 4 bases, with 8 bases between them. This chain's CDR3 is CASSPAPAETQYF. The CDR3 DNA is TGTGCCAGCTCACCAGCCCCCGCAGAGACCCAGTACTTC.

This chain uses TRBV5-1 with TRBJ2-5; D is undetermined. From germline, CDR1 is SGHRS and CDR2 YFSETQ. This CDR3 has 17 residues. Trimming removed 0 bases at V and 3 bases at J, with 18 bases between. CDR3 loop: CASSLGLRSRREETQYF. DNA for the CDR3: TGCGCCAGCAGCTTGGGATTGCGCTCTCGTAGGGAAGAGACCCAGTACTTC.

V and J are TRBV11-2 and TRBJ2-1; TRBD2 aligns across 11 bases. Trimming removed 3 bases from V and 0 bases from J; junction bases left unmatched: 4. This CDR3 comprises 17 residues. Germline CDR1 is SGHAT and CDR2 is FQNNGV. CDR3 protein: CASSFTSGRLSYNEQFF. DNA for the CDR3: TGTGCCAGCAGCTTTACTAGCGGGAGACTCTCCTACAATGAGCAGTTCTTC.

The chain employs TRBV10-1 and TRBJ1-1; possible D gene TRBD1, 6 bases. This CDR3 contains 15 residues. Germline assignment: CDR1 WNHNN and CDR2 SYGVQD (reference sequence). V shed 8 bases and J shed 6 bases, with 22 bases lying between them. The CDR3 bases are TGCGCCAGCGGCCCCCTATCGGGACACCCTCCTGAAGCTTTCTTT. Amino acid sequence: CASGPLSGHPPEAFF.

The CDR3 sequence is CAGPPPGRMTHYEQYF. In DNA form, the CDR3 reads TGTGCCGGCCCTCCCCCCGGGAGGATGACCCACTACGAGCAGTACTTC. The V gene is TRBV11-1, the J gene TRBJ2-7, with 7 bases identical to TRBD2. The CDR3 consists of 16 residues. Germline CDR1 reads SGHAT; CDR2 reads FQDESV (reference sequence). V gave up 11 bases and J gave up 3 bases; unmatched junction bases: 19.

This clone was seen a few times. Other DNA sequences in this sample translate to the same CDR3. The chain carries TRBV11-3 and TRBJ1-3, with 8 bases identical to TRBD1. The V and J ends lost 5 bases and 2 bases, in that order; junction bases with no gene match: 5. This CDR3 is built from 15 residues. In germline, CDR1 is SGHNT, CDR2 YENEEA. The CDR3 DNA is TGTGCCAGCAGCCCCGGACAGGGTCCTGGAAACACCATATATTTT. It encodes CASSPGQGPGNTIYF.